What follows are 20 T cell receptor beta chains derived from one specimen sequenced in a study of cytomegalovirus exposure and HLA in healthy donors. 13 Jbeta primers and 60 Vbeta primers were used for the PCR. Method: immunoSEQ multiplex PCR; TCRdb's copy keeps in-frame clones and lacks some. The sample has roughly 67,000 clones, about 79% seen once. The sample consisted of PBMCs. Receptor source: a man in his 60s in good health and CMV-seropositive.

This clone came up a few times. DNA of the CDR3: TGTGCCAGCAGCTTAGGTACTTGGGCAGGTGAAGCTTTCTTT. It encodes CASSLGTWAGEAFF. The V and J genes are TRBV11-2 and TRBJ1-1, with D unclear. CDR1 SGHAT and CDR2 FQNNGV come from the germline V gene. The CDR3 covers 14 residues. V dropped 1 base and J dropped 7 bases, with 13 bases sitting between them.

In this sample, this clone turned up once. The chain couples TRBV29-1 to TRBJ1-5; a weak D match, TRBD1 (6 bases). Germline-derived CDR1 and CDR2 are SQVTM and ANQGSEA. V lost 6 bases and J 4 bases, leaving 16 bases between the germline ends. The CDR3 has 14 residues. CDR3 sequence: CSVAEGQGNQPQHF. In DNA, the CDR3 is TGCAGCGTAGCTGAGGGTCAGGGGAATCAGCCCCAGCATTTT.

The rearrangement links TRBV2 to TRBJ2-5; D is ambiguous. V was shortened by 0 bases and J by 1 base, with 9 bases between the two germline ends. The length of the CDR3 is 15 residues. Germline V gene lookup returns CDR1 SNHLY and CDR2 FYNNEI. The CDR3 DNA follows: TGTGCCAGCAGTGAAGCGCTTCGGGTCCAAGAGACCCAGTACTTC. Translation gives CASSEALRVQETQYF.

This sequence joins TRBV2 and TRBJ2-5; D is ambiguous. V shed 4 bases and J shed 0 bases, with 9 bases lying between them. CDR1 and CDR2 from the germline V gene are SNHLY and FYNNEI. This CDR3 has 14 amino acids. Here the CDR3 reads CASSVGVYQETQYF. Here the CDR3 DNA reads TGTGCCAGCAGTGTAGGAGTGTACCAAGAGACCCAGTACTTC. The full variable domain, its missing parts supplied by reference TRBV2 and TRBJ2-5, is EPEVTQTPSHQVTQMGQEVILRCVPISNHLYFYWYRQILGQKVEFLVSFYNNEISEKSEIFDDQFSVERPDGSNFTLKIRSTKLEDSAMYFCASSVGVYQETQYFGPGTRLLVL.

The J gene is TRBJ2-7, the V gene TRBV19; possibly TRBD1 for D (6 bases). Trimming took 4 bases from V and 1 from J, leaving 14 bases between them. The CDR3 extends over 15 amino acids. Germline values: CDR1 LNHDA, CDR2 SQIVND (reference sequence). Written as DNA, the CDR3 is TGTGCCAGTAGTAGGGGACCGACAGGTTCCTACGAGCAGTACTTC. The encoded protein is CASSRGPTGSYEQYF. Variable domain in full (rest from reference TRBV19 and TRBJ2-7): DGGITQSPKYLFRKEGQNVTLSCEQNLNHDAMYWYRQDPGQGLRLIYYSQIVNDFQKGDIAEGYSVSREKKESFPLTVTSAQKNPTAFYLCASSRGPTGSYEQYFGPGTRLTVT.

The rearrangement links TRBV7-8 to TRBJ2-7, with TRBD2 as a possible D gene (5 bases). Trimming stripped 11 bases from V and 2 bases from J, with 10 bases between. Germline V gene sequence: CDR1 SGHVS, CDR2 FQNEAQ. The CDR3 contains 11 residues. The CDR3 loop is CAAGNAYEQYF. The CDR3 bases are TGTGCCGCGGGTAACGCCTACGAGCAGTACTTC.

This clone was recorded only once. The genes are TRBV27 and TRBJ2-7, with D possibly being TRBD1 (6 bases). The V end lost 3 bases, the J end lost 2 bases, and 11 bases lay between the germline ends. Germline assignment: CDR1 MNHEY and CDR2 SMNVEV (reference sequence). This CDR3 spans 14 amino acids. The CDR3 DNA reads as TGTGCCAGCAGTTTCACAGGGATGACCTACGAGCAGTACTTC. Translation gives CASSFTGMTYEQYF.

The chain couples TRBV6-6 to TRBJ2-5; 8 bases line up with TRBD2. CDR3 length equals 16 residues. CDR1 and CDR2 (germline): MNHNY, SVGAGI (reference sequence). V lost 0 bases and J lost 5; bases outside the gene matches: 8. Written as DNA, the CDR3 is TGTGCCAGCAGTTACTCTTACCGGGGGGGCCCCGAGACCCAGTACTTC. Amino acid sequence: CASSYSYRGGPETQYF.

The chain recombines TRBV5-6 with TRBJ1-5; TRBD1 might be the D (6 bases). Trimming removed 0 bases from V and 4 bases from J, with 14 bases in between. This CDR3 is 16 amino acids long. CDR1 and CDR2 (germline): SGHDT, YYEEEE. CDR3 DNA: TGTGCCAGCAGCTTGGGAGCTGACAGGACTAATCAGCCCCAGCATTTT. This gives the protein CASSLGADRTNQPQHF.

The rearrangement links TRBV11-2 to TRBJ2-1, with TRBD2 matching over 7 bases. CDR3 length: 14 amino acids. Germline CDR1 reads SGHAT; CDR2 reads FQNNGV. V gave up 1 base and J gave up 6 bases; unmatched junction bases: 3. As DNA, the CDR3 is TGTGCCAGCAGCTTAGCAGGACTAGTCAATGAGCAGTTCTTC. It codes for CASSLAGLVNEQFF.

The rearrangement links TRBV5-1 to TRBJ2-7, with TRBD1 identical over 8 bases. CDR1 is SGHRS, CDR2 YFSETQ, per germline. V was clipped by 4 bases and J by 2 bases; unmatched bases: 2. The CDR3 consists of 13 residues. The DNA of the CDR3 is TGCGCCAGCAGCAAGGACAGGGCCTACGAGCAGTACTTC. It codes for CASSKDRAYEQYF.

The V and J genes are TRBV11-3 and TRBJ2-2, with 12 positions matching TRBD2. The V gene's germline CDR1 is SGHNT and CDR2 YENEEA. Losses at the gene ends were 4 bases for V and 5 bases for J; bases not matched to a gene: 2. The CDR3 is 15 amino acids. CDR3 amino acids: CASSSLAGGTGELFF. As DNA, the CDR3 is TGTGCCAGCAGCTCACTAGCGGGGGGAACCGGGGAGCTGTTTTTT.

CDR3 nucleotides: TGTGCCAGCAGCTTAGGAGTAAACTCTGGGGCCAACGTCCTGACTTTC. This encodes CASSLGVNSGANVLTF. The genes are TRBV5-6 and TRBJ2-6; no clear D. Germline CDR1 reads SGHDT; CDR2 reads YYEEEE. The germline V and J ends were trimmed by 2 bases and 0 bases, with 9 bases remaining between them. The CDR3 runs to 16 residues.

V is TRBV9 and J is TRBJ2-5; 11 bases are shared with TRBD2. V gave up 4 bases and J gave up 5 bases; unmatched junction bases: 10. CDR1 and CDR2 from the germline V gene are SGDLS and YYNGEE. The CDR3 sequence is 16 residues long. The CDR3: CASSPGLAGPRETQYF. The CDR3 nucleotides are TGTGCCAGCAGCCCCGGACTAGCGGGCCCAAGGGAGACCCAGTACTTC. Combining the CDR3 with reference TRBV9 and TRBJ2-5 gives the whole variable domain DSGVTQTPKHLITATGQRVTLRCSPRSGDLSVYWYQQSLDQGLQFLIQYYNGEERAKGNILERFSAQQFPDLHSELNLSSLELGDSALYFCASSPGLAGPRETQYFGPGTRLLVL.

This sequence joins TRBV11-2 and TRBJ1-2; 8 bases are shared with TRBD1. Losses at the gene ends were 5 bases for V and 4 bases for J; bases not matched to a gene: 9. The V gene's germline CDR1 is SGHAT and CDR2 FQNNGV. The CDR3 covers 15 residues. The CDR3 loop reads CASSARQGPGYGYTF. The CDR3 nucleotides are TGTGCCAGCAGCGCAAGACAGGGGCCGGGCTATGGCTACACCTTC. The whole variable domain, remainder taken from reference TRBV11-2 and TRBJ1-2, is EAGVAQSPRYKIIEKRQSVAFWCNPISGHATLYWYQQILGQGPKLLIQFQNNGVVDDSQLPKDRFSAERLKGVDSTLKIQPAKLEDSAVYLCASSARQGPGYGYTFGSGTRLTVV.

In this sample, this clone turned up once. V is TRBV5-1 and J is TRBJ1-1; D perhaps matches TRBD1 (5 bases). The CDR3 is 14 amino acids. Trimming removed 5 bases from V and 4 bases from J, with 15 bases in between. The germline gives CDR1 SGHRS, CDR2 YFSETQ. The CDR3 coding sequence is TGCGCCAGCAGTCGCGGGACCCCGGGCACTGAAGCTTTCTTT. This codes for CASSRGTPGTEAFF.

V and J are TRBV11-2 and TRBJ2-7, with D hard to call. CDR3 length equals 17 residues. The germline V gene has CDR1 SGHAT and CDR2 FQNNGV. V gave up 1 base and J gave up 0 bases, with 16 bases separating them. CDR3 DNA: TGTGCCAGCAGCTTAGTCTCGTACAGCAAGAGCTCCTACGAGCAGTACTTC. It encodes CASSLVSYSKSSYEQYF.

The chain joins TRBV6-1 to TRBJ2-5, with D tentatively TRBD1 (6 bases). Germline V gene data show CDR1 as MNHNS and CDR2 as SASEGT. This CDR3 has 13 amino acids. V was cut by 4 bases and J by 1 base, with 7 bases left in between. The CDR3 coding sequence is TGTGCCAGCAGTGCGGACAGCCAAGAGACCCAGTACTTC. Amino acid sequence: CASSADSQETQYF.

The chain couples TRBV11-2 to TRBJ2-5; 8 bases are shared with TRBD1. TRBJ2-7 explains the end of the DNA better; the J call may be wrong. The CDR3 spans 17 residues. CDR1 and CDR2 (germline): SGHAT, FQNNGV. The CDR3 DNA reads TGTGCCAGCAGCCCCCGACAGGGGATGCAACTTTCCTACGAGCAGTACTTC. Amino acid sequence: CASSPRQGMQLSYEQYF.

In its sample, this clone was seen a few times. The chain has TRBV4-1 and TRBJ1-5; D may be TRBD1 (6 bases). The CDR3 contains 15 residues. The germline V and J ends were trimmed by 4 bases and 0 bases, with 10 bases remaining between them. Germline assignment: CDR1 MGHRA and CDR2 YSYEKL. DNA for the CDR3: TGCGCCAGCAGCCCAGGGGTTTATAGCAATCAGCCCCAGCATTTT. It specifies CASSPGVYSNQPQHF.